This T cell receptor beta chain was obtained from a study of control samples from healthy donors and cancer patients (dated by TCRdb to the early 2020s). Libraries came from the immunoSEQ multiplex PCR assay. In TCRdb, the immuneACCESS table is reduced to in-frame sequences with V and J assigned. These tables do not hold every clone; where another copy was compared, an unresolved V gene accounts for under half, and the others remain unexplained. The sample table records some 150,000 clones; approximately 94% of these occur just once. The top ten hold approximately 15% of the sample. With respect to this clone: What this receptor recognizes is not known. No much larger clone exists at a distance of one base, and base qualities are not known.

The CDR3 covers 15 residues, taking in both the cysteine and the phenylalanine. CDR3 DNA only is kept here, 45 bases in frame from base 1. CDR1 is given as SGHNT and CDR2 as YENEEA, both from the germline V gene. A distance of 14 bases separates the germline ends of V and J, which lose 6 bases and 2 bases respectively. Rearrangement joined TRBV11-3 to TRBJ1-3, with the D gene too uncertain to name. The sequencing input was PBMCs. The clonotype originates from a man between 60 and 70 years old with colorectal cancer. The CDR3 reads as follows: CASRFPLEPGNTIYF. The DNA reads as follows: TGTGCCAGCAGGTTCCCTCTCGAACCTGGAAACACCATATATTTT.